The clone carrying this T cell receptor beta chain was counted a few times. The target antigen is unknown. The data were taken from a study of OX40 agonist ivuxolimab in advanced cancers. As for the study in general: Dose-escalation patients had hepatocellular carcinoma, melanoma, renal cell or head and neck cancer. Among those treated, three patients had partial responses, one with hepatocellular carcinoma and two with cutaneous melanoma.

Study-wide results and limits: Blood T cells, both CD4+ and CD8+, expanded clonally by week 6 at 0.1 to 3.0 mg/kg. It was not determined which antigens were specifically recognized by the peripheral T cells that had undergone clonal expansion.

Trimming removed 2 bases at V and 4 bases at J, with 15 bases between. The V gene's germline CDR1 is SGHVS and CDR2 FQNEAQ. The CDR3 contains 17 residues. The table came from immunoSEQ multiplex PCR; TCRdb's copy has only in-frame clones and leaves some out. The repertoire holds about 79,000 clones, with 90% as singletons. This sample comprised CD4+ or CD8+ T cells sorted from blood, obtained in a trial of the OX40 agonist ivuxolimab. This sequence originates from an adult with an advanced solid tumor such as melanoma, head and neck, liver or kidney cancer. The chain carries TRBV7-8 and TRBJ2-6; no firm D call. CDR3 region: CASSLIVPVFGANVLTF. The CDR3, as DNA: TGTGCCAGCAGCTTAATTGTTCCAGTTTTCGGGGCCAACGTCCTGACTTTC.